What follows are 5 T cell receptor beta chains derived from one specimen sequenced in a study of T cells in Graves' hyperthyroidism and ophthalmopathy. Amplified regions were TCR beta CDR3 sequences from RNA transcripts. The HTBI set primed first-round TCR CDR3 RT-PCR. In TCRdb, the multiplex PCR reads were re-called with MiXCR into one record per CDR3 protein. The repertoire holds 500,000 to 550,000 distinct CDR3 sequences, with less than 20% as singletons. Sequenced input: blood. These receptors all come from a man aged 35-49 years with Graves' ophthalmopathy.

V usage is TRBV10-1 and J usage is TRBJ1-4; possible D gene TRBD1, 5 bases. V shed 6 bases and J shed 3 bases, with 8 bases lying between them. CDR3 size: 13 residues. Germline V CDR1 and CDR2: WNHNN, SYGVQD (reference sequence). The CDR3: CASSQGPNEKLFF. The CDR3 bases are TGCGCCAGCAGCCAGGGACCTAATGAAAAACTGTTTTTT.

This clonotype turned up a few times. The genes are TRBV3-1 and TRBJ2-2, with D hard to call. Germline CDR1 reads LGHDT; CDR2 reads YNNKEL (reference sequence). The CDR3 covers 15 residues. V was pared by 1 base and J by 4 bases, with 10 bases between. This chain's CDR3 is CASSQVPHGTGELFF. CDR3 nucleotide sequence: TGTGCCAGCAGCCAAGTCCCCCACGGCACCGGGGAGCTGTTTTTT.

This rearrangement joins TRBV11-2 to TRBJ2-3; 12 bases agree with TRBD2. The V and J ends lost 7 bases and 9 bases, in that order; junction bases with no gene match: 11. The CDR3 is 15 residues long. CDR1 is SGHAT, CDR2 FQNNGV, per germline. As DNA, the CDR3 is TGTGCCAGCACCCCGGGAGCTAGCGGGAGGGACACGCAGTATTTT. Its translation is CASTPGASGRDTQYF.

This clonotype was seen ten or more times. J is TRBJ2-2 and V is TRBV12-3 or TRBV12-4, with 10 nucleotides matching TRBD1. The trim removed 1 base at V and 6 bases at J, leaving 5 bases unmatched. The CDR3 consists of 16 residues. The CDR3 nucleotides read TGTGCCAGCAGTTTAGTGATTGGACAGGGGGCCGGGGAGCTGTTTTTT. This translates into CASSLVIGQGAGELFF.

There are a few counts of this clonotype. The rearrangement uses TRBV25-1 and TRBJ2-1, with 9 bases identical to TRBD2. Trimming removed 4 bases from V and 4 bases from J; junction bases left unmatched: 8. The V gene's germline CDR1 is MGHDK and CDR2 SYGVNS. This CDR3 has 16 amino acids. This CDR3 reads CASSGPGTSYYNEQFF. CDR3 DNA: TGTGCCAGCAGTGGACCCGGGACTAGCTATTACAATGAGCAGTTCTTC.